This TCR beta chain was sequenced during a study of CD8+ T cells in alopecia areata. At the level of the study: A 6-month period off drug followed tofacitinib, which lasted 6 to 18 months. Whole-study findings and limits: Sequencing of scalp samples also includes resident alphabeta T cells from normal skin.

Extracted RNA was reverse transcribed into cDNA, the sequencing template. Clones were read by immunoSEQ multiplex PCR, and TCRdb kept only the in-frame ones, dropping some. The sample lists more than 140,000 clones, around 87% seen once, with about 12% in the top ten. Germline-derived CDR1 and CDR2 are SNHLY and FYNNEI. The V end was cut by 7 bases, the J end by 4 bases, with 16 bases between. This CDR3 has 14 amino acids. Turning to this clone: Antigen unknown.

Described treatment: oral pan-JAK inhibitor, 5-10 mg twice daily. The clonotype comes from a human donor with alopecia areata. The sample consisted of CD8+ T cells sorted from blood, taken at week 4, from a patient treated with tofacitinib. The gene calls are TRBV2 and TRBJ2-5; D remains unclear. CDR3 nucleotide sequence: TGTGCCAGCACCCCTGGTAGACTTCGAGAGACCCAGTACTTC. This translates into CASTPGRLRETQYF. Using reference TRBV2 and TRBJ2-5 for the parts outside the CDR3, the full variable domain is EPEVTQTPSHQVTQMGQEVILRCVPISNHLYFYWYRQILGQKVEFLVSFYNNEISEKSEIFDDQFSVERPDGSNFTLKIRSTKLEDSAMYFCASTPGRLRETQYFGPGTRLLVL.